The present TCR beta chain was sequenced within a study of T cell clones after liver transplantation. Study information: TCRbeta sequencing after a pre-transplant mixed lymphocyte reaction identified graft-donor-reactive clones, later tracked in post-transplant blood.

TCRdb's copy holds only in-frame clones and misses some; the assay was immunoSEQ multiplex PCR. In the table there are some 57,000 clones, 60% to 75% of which are singletons. Only one count was recorded for this clone. Germline loops: CDR1 SGHAT, CDR2 FQNNGV. Losses at the gene ends were 0 bases for V and 7 bases for J; bases not matched to a gene: 6. The CDR3 covers 16 residues. The chain has TRBV11-2 and TRBJ2-1, with 10 positions matching TRBD2. The sequence was collected from a human patient who received a liver transplant. The graft donor may have given rise to some T cells. The sequencing used CD4+ T cells from blood, collected at the 22-month timepoint. The CDR3 coding sequence is TGTGCCAGCAGCTTAGATTTCGGACTAGCGGAAAATGAGCAGTTCTTC. Its translation is CASSLDFGLAENEQFF. The entire variable domain, with the rest obtained from reference TRBV11-2 and TRBJ2-1, is as follows: EAGVAQSPRYKIIEKRQSVAFWCNPISGHATLYWYQQILGQGPKLLIQFQNNGVVDDSQLPKDRFSAERLKGVDSTLKIQPAKLEDSAVYLCASSLDFGLAENEQFFGPGTRLTVL.